The 27 T cell receptor beta chains in this list originate from one sample, sequenced in a study of blood T cell repertoires in COVID-19. Assay: immunoSEQ multiplex PCR; the TCRdb copy retains only in-frame clones and omits some. This table has approximately 170,000 clones, around 82% appearing once. The sample comprised PBMCs or T cells enriched from blood (not recorded which). The receptors shown here come from a man aged 40-55 years who had recovered from COVID-19.

The rearrangement links TRBV19 to TRBJ1-5, with a tentative D call TRBD1 (6 bases). Trimming removed 1 base from V and 7 bases from J, with 23 bases in between. Germline CDR1 and CDR2: LNHDA and SQIVND (reference sequence). The CDR3 is 18 residues long. The CDR3 sequence is CASSIGRRTALGGQPQHF. The DNA of the CDR3 is TGTGCCAGTAGTATAGGTAGGAGGACAGCCTTGGGAGGGCAGCCCCAGCATTTT. Using reference TRBV19 and TRBJ1-5 for the parts outside the CDR3, the full variable domain is DGGITQSPKYLFRKEGQNVTLSCEQNLNHDAMYWYRQDPGQGLRLIYYSQIVNDFQKGDIAEGYSVSREKKESFPLTVTSAQKNPTAFYLCASSIGRRTALGGQPQHFGDGTRLSIL.

This rearrangement joins TRBV5-4 to TRBJ2-2; 8 bases are a match to TRBD1. The CDR3 is 16 residues long. The V and J ends lost 4 bases and 1 base, in that order; junction bases with no gene match: 6. Germline CDR1 is SGHNT and CDR2 is YYREEE (reference sequence). The CDR3 region is CASSADRGQNTGELFF. Written as DNA, the CDR3 is TGTGCCAGCAGCGCCGACAGGGGTCAGAACACCGGGGAGCTGTTTTTT. Variable domain in full (rest from reference TRBV5-4 and TRBJ2-2): ETGVTQSPTHLIKTRGQQVTLRCSSQSGHNTVSWYQQALGQGPQFIFQYYREEENGRGNFPPRFSGLQFPNYSSELNVNALELDDSALYLCASSADRGQNTGELFFGEGSRLTVL.

The V gene is TRBV10-1, the J gene TRBJ2-5; possibly TRBD1 for D (5 bases). CDR1 and CDR2 from the germline V gene are WNHNN and SYGVQD (reference sequence). This CDR3 spans 14 amino acids. V was trimmed by 3 bases and J by 1 base, leaving 9 bases between them. The DNA of the CDR3 is TGCGCCAGCAGTGATGGACATTTCCAAGAGACCCAGTACTTC. Protein sequence: CASSDGHFQETQYF.

This clone has only a few counts. The rearrangement joins TRBV10-2 to TRBJ1-6; D possibly corresponds to TRBD1 (6 bases). The CDR3 is 15 residues long. Trimming cost V 8 bases and J 4 bases, with 15 bases left between them. Looked up from germline, CDR1 is WSHSY and CDR2 is SAAADI. CDR3 loop: CASVPGTKYNSPLHF. CDR3 DNA: TGCGCCAGCGTACCCGGGACAAAGTATAATTCACCCCTCCACTTT.

Here the CDR3 DNA reads TGTGCCAGCACCATGGGGGGGAGCTACACCTTC. Protein: CASTMGGSYTF. The chain joins TRBV7-2 to TRBJ1-2; D is perhaps TRBD1 (5 bases). The CDR3 is 11 amino acids. The V gene lost 7 bases and the J gene lost 9 bases, with 12 bases spanning the gap. Germline lookup yields CDR1 SGHTA and CDR2 FQGNSA.

The chain uses TRBV14 and TRBJ2-7, with 8 bases matching TRBD1. The V segment lost 1 base and the J segment 1 base; nucleotides outside the gene matches: 6. The CDR3 extends over 16 amino acids. Germline values: CDR1 SGHDN, CDR2 FVKESK. For the CDR3, the DNA is TGTGCCAGCAGCCAAGGCCCGGGACAGGCTTCCTACGAGCAGTACGTC. Translating gives CASSQGPGQASYEQYV.

As concerns this clone: Mismatch with germline at one junction end may stem from a read error. The chain recombines TRBV5-1 with TRBJ1-4, with D perhaps matching TRBD1 (6 bases). Germline V CDR1 and CDR2: SGHRS, YFSETQ. The CDR3 extends over 15 amino acids. The CDR3 sequence: CAGSLTGISNEKLFF. CDR3 coding DNA: TGCGCCGGCAGCTTGACAGGCATATCTAATGAAAAACTGTTTTTT.

V is TRBV18 and J is TRBJ1-2; TRBD1 aligns across 10 bases. This CDR3 is 17 amino acids long. CDR1 and CDR2 from the germline V gene are KGHSH and LQKENI. Losses at the gene ends were 2 bases for V and 3 bases for J; bases not matched to a gene: 9. CDR3 sequence reads: CASSPRSRDRGDYGYTF. The CDR3, as DNA: TGTGCCAGCTCACCAAGATCCCGGGACAGGGGAGACTATGGCTACACCTTC.

This chain uses TRBV9 with TRBJ1-1, with D unclear. The CDR3 covers 13 residues. Germline assignment: CDR1 SGDLS and CDR2 YYNGEE. V dropped 5 bases and J dropped 1 base, with 9 bases sitting between them. CDR3 region: CASSGGTNTEAFF. In DNA, the CDR3 is TGTGCCAGCAGTGGCGGTACGAACACTGAAGCTTTCTTT.

A single count supports this clone. The chain carries TRBV7-2 and TRBJ1-3, with TRBD1 identical over 9 bases. The CDR3 spans 16 residues. After removal of 5 bases from V and 2 bases from J, the junction contained 7 bases not matched to a gene. Looked up from germline, CDR1 is SGHTA and CDR2 is FQGNSA. The CDR3 here is CASSATGGATGNTIYF. The CDR3 DNA reads as TGTGCCAGCAGCGCCACAGGGGGCGCGACTGGAAACACCATATATTTT.

V usage is TRBV4-2 and J usage is TRBJ2-5, with 11 bases fitting TRBD2. The ends lost 4 bases at V and 4 bases at J; junction bases unmatched: 5. Per the germline V gene, CDR1 is LGHNA and CDR2 is YNFKEQ. This CDR3 spans 15 amino acids. CDR3 in DNA: TGTGCCAGCAGCCCTTTAGCGGGGGGGCGAGAGACCCAGTACTTC. It yields the protein CASSPLAGGRETQYF.

V gene TRBV5-1 combines with J gene TRBJ2-3; 12 bases fit TRBD2. The CDR3 is 17 amino acids. The germline CDR1 and CDR2 sequences are SGHRS and YFSETQ. The ends lost 5 bases at V and 1 base at J; junction bases unmatched: 8. The CDR3 protein is CASSSSGGAGGTDTQYF. The CDR3 DNA follows: TGCGCCAGCAGTTCTAGCGGGGGGGCCGGGGGCACAGATACGCAGTATTTT.

The CDR3 DNA reads as TGTGCCAGCAGCACAGACCAGGGAATAGCTTTCTTT. Amino acids: CASSTDQGIAFF. The V and J genes are TRBV7-8 and TRBJ1-1; a weak D match, TRBD1 (5 bases). Germline V gene data show CDR1 as SGHVS and CDR2 as FQNEAQ. V gave up 5 bases and J gave up 10 bases, with 14 bases separating them. The length of the CDR3 is 12 residues.

This rearrangement joins TRBV5-1 to TRBJ2-1, with D possibly matching TRBD2 (5 bases). The germline V gene encodes CDR1 SGHRS and CDR2 YFSETQ. The CDR3 spans 15 residues. Trimming removed 4 bases at V and 7 bases at J, with 18 bases between. The CDR3 loop is CASSLRTGIGNEQFF. In nucleotides, the CDR3 is TGCGCCAGCAGCCTACGGACGGGGATTGGGAATGAGCAGTTCTTC.

The chain joins TRBV11-1 to TRBJ2-3, with D unclear. With 6 bases removed from V and 4 bases from J, the gap between germline ends came to 17 bases. Germline-derived CDR1 and CDR2 are SGHAT and FQDESV (reference sequence). The CDR3 consists of 15 residues. CDR3 in DNA: TGTGCCAGCAGTCTCTGGGCTGGAAGCCCAGATACGCAGTATTTT. This translates into CASSLWAGSPDTQYF.

The gene calls are TRBV2 and TRBJ2-2; D perhaps matches TRBD2 (6 bases). Between the trimmed V and J ends, which lost 7 bases and 1 base, there was a span of 10 bases. The CDR3 sequence is 14 residues long. Germline CDR1 reads SNHLY; CDR2 reads FYNNEI. CDR3 coding DNA: TGTGCCAGCACCGTAGCGGAGAACACCGGGGAGCTGTTTTTT. Its protein is CASTVAENTGELFF.

This clone was counted a few times. The chain uses TRBV6-1 and TRBJ1-5; the D gene is possibly TRBD1 (5 bases). Germline loops: CDR1 MNHNS, CDR2 SASEGT. CDR3 length equals 14 residues. Trimming took 2 bases from V and 6 from J, leaving 11 bases between them. CDR3 coding DNA: TGTGCCAGCAGTGAAATTGGGGGGTCTCAGCCCCAGCATTTT. Translating it yields CASSEIGGSQPQHF.

V usage is TRBV2 and J usage is TRBJ2-1, with unresolved D. Germline assignment: CDR1 SNHLY and CDR2 FYNNEI. This CDR3 is 13 amino acids long. V gave up 6 bases and J gave up 9 bases, with 15 bases separating them. As DNA, the CDR3 is TGTGCCAGCAGCCACTTTACGGTGGTTGAGCAGTTCTTC. Amino acid sequence: CASSHFTVVEQFF. Looking up the rest from reference TRBV2 and TRBJ2-1 gives the full variable domain: EPEVTQTPSHQVTQMGQEVILRCVPISNHLYFYWYRQILGQKVEFLVSFYNNEISEKSEIFDDQFSVERPDGSNFTLKIRSTKLEDSAMYFCASSHFTVVEQFFGPGTRLTVL.

This chain links TRBV7-3 with TRBJ2-1, with no clear D. The CDR3 extends over 15 amino acids. From germline, CDR1 is SGHTA and CDR2 FQGTGA. The V gene lost 6 bases and the J gene lost 2 bases, with 14 bases spanning the gap. Written as DNA, the CDR3 is TGTGCCAGCAGTCCGAGTTCTGTTCCCTACAATGAGCAGTTCTTC. This codes for CASSPSSVPYNEQFF.

The gene calls are TRBV5-6 and TRBJ2-5; D not resolved. The CDR3 has 15 amino acids. Germline lookup yields CDR1 SGHDT and CDR2 YYEEEE. Trimming took off 0 bases at V and 4 bases at J, with 13 bases between the two ends. The CDR3 bases are TGTGCCAGCAGCTTGGGAAGCCCGGGTGGAGAGACCCAGTACTTC. Its protein product is CASSLGSPGGETQYF. Looking up the rest from reference TRBV5-6 and TRBJ2-5 gives the full variable domain: DAGVTQSPTHLIKTRGQQVTLRCSPKSGHDTVSWYQQALGQGPQFIFQYYEEEERQRGNFPDRFSGHQFPNYSSELNVNALLLGDSALYLCASSLGSPGGETQYFGPGTRLLVL.

J is TRBJ1-1 and V is TRBV2; 7 bases fit TRBD1. CDR1 SNHLY and CDR2 FYNNEI come from the germline V gene. The CDR3 loop spans 16 amino acids. The junction had 16 bases not matched to a gene; V was cut back by 6 bases and J by 6 bases. The CDR3 nucleotides are TGTGCCAGCAGGGACAGGAATCAACCCCACATCGCTGAAGCTTTCTTT. Protein product: CASRDRNQPHIAEAFF.

This clone was observed a single time. CDR3 loop: CASQPQGNSNQPQHF. CDR3 nucleotides: TGTGCCAGTCAGCCTCAGGGTAATAGCAATCAGCCCCAGCATTTT. J is TRBJ1-5 and V is TRBV19, with D perhaps matching TRBD1 (5 bases). The CDR3 totals 15 residues. The V end was cut by 8 bases, the J end by 0 bases, with 14 bases between. Germline loops: CDR1 LNHDA, CDR2 SQIVND (reference sequence).

The chain links TRBV7-3 to TRBJ1-6; 7 bases are shared with TRBD1. The J segment lost 5 bases and the V segment lost 5 bases, leaving 9 bases of the junction unmatched. CDR1 is SGHTA and CDR2 is FQGTGA in the germline V gene. The CDR3 is 16 residues long. The CDR3 DNA reads TGTGCCAGCAGCCGCTATCGACAGGGCAATAATTCACCCCTCCACTTT. Amino acid sequence: CASSRYRQGNNSPLHF. The entire variable domain, with the rest obtained from reference TRBV7-3 and TRBJ1-6, is as follows: GAGVSQTPSNKVTEKGKYVELRCDPISGHTALYWYRQSLGQGPEFLIYFQGTGAADDSGLPNDRFFAVRPEGSVSTLKIQRTERGDSAVYLCASSRYRQGNNSPLHFGNGTRLTVT.

The rearrangement links TRBV9 to TRBJ1-2; 7 bases match TRBD1. CDR3 length: 15 amino acids. V dropped 0 bases and J dropped 4; count of bases not matched to a gene: 6. CDR1 and CDR2 (germline): SGDLS, YYNGEE. CDR3 protein: CASSVGQGGFYGYTF. In DNA, the CDR3 is TGTGCCAGCAGCGTAGGACAGGGTGGGTTCTATGGCTACACCTTC.

J is TRBJ2-1 and V is TRBV9; 8 positions match TRBD1. The CDR3 runs 15 residues. After removal of 3 bases from V and 4 bases from J, the junction contained 6 bases not matched to a gene. Germline CDR1 reads SGDLS; CDR2 reads YYNGEE. CDR3 nucleotide sequence: TGTGCCAGCAGCGACCACAGGGGGGAATACAATGAGCAGTTCTTC. It translates to CASSDHRGEYNEQFF.

Regarding this clone: At one of its ends the junction is not consistent with the germline gene, which may arise from a read error. The V call is TRBV2, the J call TRBJ1-1; a possible D gene is TRBD1 (5 bases). This CDR3 spans 13 amino acids. Per the germline V gene, CDR1 is SNHLY and CDR2 is FYNNEI. CDR3 nucleotide sequence: TGTGCCAGCAGAGGAGGGGTGAAGACTGAAGCTTTCTTT. Translated: CASRGGVKTEAFF.

The rearrangement joins TRBV13 to TRBJ1-1, with TRBD1 as a possible D gene (6 bases). Trimming took off 4 bases at V and 5 bases at J, with 17 bases between the two ends. The length of the CDR3 is 15 residues. CDR1 PRHDT and CDR2 FYEKMQ come from the germline V gene (reference sequence). The CDR3 loop reads CASSSFLRTETEAFF. The CDR3 nucleotides are TGTGCCAGCAGCTCTTTCCTGAGGACAGAGACTGAAGCTTTCTTT. The complete variable domain, with remaining parts taken from reference TRBV13 and TRBJ1-1, reads AAGVIQSPRHLIKEKRETATLKCYPIPRHDTVYWYQQGPGQDPQFLISFYEKMQSDKGSIPDRFSAQQFSDYHSELNMSSLELGDSALYFCASSSFLRTETEAFFGQGTRLTVV.